These 7 T cell receptor beta chains were sequenced from one sample in a study of blood T cells in healthy people across ages (dated by TCRdb to about 2015). The library came from 5' RACE. The sequencer listed for this sample is Illumina HiSeq 2500. A second about 7 to 12 cycle PCR used a sample-barcoded 5' primer and a J-beta primer mix. TCRdb reworked the public reads: Q25 trimming with fastp, MiXCR clone assembly, productive beta chains retained. Rows with a matching CDR3 protein are joined into one entry that keeps the most common DNA and genes. The table for this sample lists roughly 1,800,000 distinct CDR3 sequences; around 48% of them were counted only once. Jointly, the top ten make up 2.1% of the sample. Sequenced sample: blood. The receptors here all came from a woman aged 40 to 50 in good health.

The V and J genes are TRBV6-5 and TRBJ2-5; TRBD2 aligns across 8 bases. The J segment lost 5 bases and the V segment lost 7 bases, leaving 12 bases of the junction unmatched. Per germline, CDR1 MNHEY and CDR2 SVGAGI. CDR3 length equals 15 residues. CDR3 sequence reads: CASTNRPSGGETQYF. In nucleotides, the CDR3 is TGTGCCAGCACCAATCGTCCCAGCGGGGGTGAGACCCAGTACTTC.

This clonotype is a singleton in its sample. The genes are TRBV6-1 and TRBJ2-4, with D uncertain. The DNA matches TRBJ2-7 better at its end, which makes the J call doubtful. This CDR3 contains 14 residues. The germline CDR1 and CDR2 sequences are MNHNS and SASEGT. The CDR3 sequence: CASSEGRQNYEQYF. Written as DNA, the CDR3 is TGTGCCAGCAGTGAAGGACGGCAGAACTACGAGCAGTACTTC.

The chain employs TRBV19 and TRBJ2-1; 11 bases are shared with TRBD1. The germline CDR1 and CDR2 sequences are LNHDA and SQIVND (reference sequence). The CDR3 has 15 amino acids. The junction had 8 bases not matched to a gene; V was cut back by 6 bases and J by 7 bases. In DNA, the CDR3 is TGTGCCAGTAGAAGCCCCGGGACAGGGGGAAATGAGCAGTTCTTC. It translates to CASRSPGTGGNEQFF.

V usage is TRBV25-1 and J usage is TRBJ1-4; D unclear. V was trimmed by 10 bases and J by 6 bases, leaving 9 bases between them. Germline CDR1 and CDR2: MGHDK and SYGVNS. There are 11 residues in the CDR3. The CDR3 coding sequence is TGTGCCACCATAGAGGATGAAAAACTGTTTTTT. The encoded protein is CATIEDEKLFF.

The genes are TRBV29-1 and TRBJ1-4; D remains ambiguous. CDR1 SQVTM and CDR2 ANQGSEA come from the germline V gene. V was clipped by 4 bases and J by 4 bases, with 10 bases between them. The CDR3 sequence is 13 residues long. Here the CDR3 reads CSVAAEFNEKLFF. As DNA, the CDR3 is TGCAGCGTTGCGGCAGAATTTAATGAAAAACTGTTTTTT.

J is TRBJ2-7 and V is TRBV20-1; 7 bases fit TRBD1. CDR1 and CDR2 (germline): DFQATT, SNEGSKA (reference sequence). V shed 5 bases and J 0 bases; nucleotides not matched to a gene: 7. The CDR3 runs to 14 residues. The chain's CDR3 is CSASGTVDSYEQYF. DNA of the CDR3: TGCAGTGCTTCCGGGACAGTGGACTCCTACGAGCAGTACTTC.

This chain joins TRBV28 and TRBJ2-1; 11 nucleotides match TRBD2. J lost 6 bases, V lost 6 bases, and 10 bases had no gene match. Germline V gives CDR1 MDHEN, CDR2 SYDVKM. This CDR3 has 16 residues. In DNA form, the CDR3 reads TGTGCCAGCAGCCTTAGCGGGGGGGCCCGTAGCAATGAGCAGTTCTTC. It yields the protein CASSLSGGARSNEQFF.